Given below is one T cell receptor (beta chain) in context. The data derive from a study of blood T cell repertoires in COVID-19. Overall study context: T cells, B-cell-depleted T cells, or PBMCs supplied cDNA or gDNA.

Here immunoSEQ multiplex PCR was the method, and the copy in TCRdb shows in-frame clones only, minus some. The sample holds approximately 250,000 clones; around 80% are singletons and the top ten take around 5.2%. The CDR3 extends over 13 amino acids. CDR1 is SGHAT and CDR2 is FQNNGV in the germline V gene. The germline V and J ends were trimmed by 6 bases and 7 bases, with 16 bases remaining between them. The sequenced material came from peripheral blood. The sequence derives from a human donor in a cohort sampled during active COVID-19. The rearrangement links TRBV11-2 to TRBJ2-7; D perhaps matches TRBD2 (5 bases). The CDR3 DNA is TGTGCCAGCAGAGGTCTCGGGGTGAGGGAGCAGTACTTC. As protein: CASRGLGVREQYF.